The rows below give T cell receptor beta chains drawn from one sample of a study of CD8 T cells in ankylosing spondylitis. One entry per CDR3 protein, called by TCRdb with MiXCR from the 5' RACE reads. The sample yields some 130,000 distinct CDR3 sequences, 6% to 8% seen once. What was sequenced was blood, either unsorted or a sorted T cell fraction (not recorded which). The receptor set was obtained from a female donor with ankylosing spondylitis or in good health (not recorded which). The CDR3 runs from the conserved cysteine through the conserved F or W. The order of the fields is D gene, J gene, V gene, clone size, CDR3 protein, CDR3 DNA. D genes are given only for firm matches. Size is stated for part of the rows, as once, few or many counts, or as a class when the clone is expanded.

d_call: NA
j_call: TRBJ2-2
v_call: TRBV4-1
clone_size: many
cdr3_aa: CASSLGLHTGELFF
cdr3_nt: TGCGCCAGCAGCTTGGGACTTCACACCGGGGAGCTGTTTTTT

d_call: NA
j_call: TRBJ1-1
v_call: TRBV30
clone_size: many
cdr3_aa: CAWSGIGEAFF
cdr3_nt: TGTGCCTGGAGTGGAATAGGGGAAGCTTTCTTT

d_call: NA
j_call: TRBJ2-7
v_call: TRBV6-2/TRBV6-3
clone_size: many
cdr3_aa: CASSTQSVYVEQYF
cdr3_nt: TGTGCCAGCAGTACACAGAGCGTCTACGTAGAGCAGTACTTC

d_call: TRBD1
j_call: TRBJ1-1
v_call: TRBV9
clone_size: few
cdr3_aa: CASSPGQGLAFF
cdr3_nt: TGTGCCAGCAGCCCGGGACAGGGTTTAGCTTTCTTT

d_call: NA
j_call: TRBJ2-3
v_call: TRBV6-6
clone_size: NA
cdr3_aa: CASRSGLGADTQYF
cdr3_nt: TGTGCCAGCAGGTCGGGTCTGGGGGCAGATACGCAGTATTTT

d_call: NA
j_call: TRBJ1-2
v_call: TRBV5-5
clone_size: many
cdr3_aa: CASSLPGPNYGYTF
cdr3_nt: TGTGCCAGCAGTCTTCCGGGACCTAACTATGGCTACACCTTC

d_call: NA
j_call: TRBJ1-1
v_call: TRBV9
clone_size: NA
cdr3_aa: CASSSMGQNTEAFF
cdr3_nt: TGTGCCAGCAGCTCGATGGGCCAGAACACTGAAGCTTTCTTT

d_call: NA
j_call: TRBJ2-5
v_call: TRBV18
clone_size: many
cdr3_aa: CASSPRGEEETQYF
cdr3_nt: TGTGCCAGCTCACCACGAGGTGAGGAAGAGACCCAGTACTTC

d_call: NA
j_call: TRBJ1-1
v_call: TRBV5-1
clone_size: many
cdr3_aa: CASSQESGLINTEAFF
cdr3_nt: TGCGCCAGCAGCCAGGAGTCGGGATTAATAAACACTGAAGCTTTCTTT

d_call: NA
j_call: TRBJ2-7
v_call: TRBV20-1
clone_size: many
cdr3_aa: CSASPFSTGEFDEQYF
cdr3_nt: TGCAGTGCTAGCCCTTTTTCGACAGGCGAATTCGACGAGCAGTACTTC

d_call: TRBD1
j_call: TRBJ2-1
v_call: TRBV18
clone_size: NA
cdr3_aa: CASKTGTGRYNEQFF
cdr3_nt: TGTGCCAGCAAAACTGGGACAGGGAGATACAATGAGCAGTTCTTC

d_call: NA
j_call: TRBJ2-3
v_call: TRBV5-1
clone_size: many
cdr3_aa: CASSVDGFSTDTQYF
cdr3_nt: TGCGCCAGCAGCGTCGACGGATTTAGCACAGATACGCAGTATTTT

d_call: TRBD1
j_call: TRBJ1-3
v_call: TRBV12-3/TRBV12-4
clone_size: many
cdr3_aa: CASSIGQGAPSGNTIYF
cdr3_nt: TGTGCCAGCAGTATCGGACAGGGGGCCCCCTCTGGAAACACCATATATTTT

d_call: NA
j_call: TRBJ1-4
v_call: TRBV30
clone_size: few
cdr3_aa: CAWSVRDPRWDEKLFF
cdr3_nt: TGTGCCTGGAGTGTTCGGGACCCCCGGTGGGATGAAAAACTGTTTTTT

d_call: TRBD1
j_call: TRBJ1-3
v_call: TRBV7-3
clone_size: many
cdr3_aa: CASSLGTGGNTIYF
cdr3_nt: TGTGCCAGCAGCTTAGGGACAGGGGGAAACACCATATATTTT

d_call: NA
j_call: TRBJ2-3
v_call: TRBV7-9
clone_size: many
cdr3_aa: CASSLAAPRGSTDTQYF
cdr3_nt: TGTGCCAGCAGCTTAGCGGCCCCAAGGGGTAGCACAGATACGCAGTATTTT

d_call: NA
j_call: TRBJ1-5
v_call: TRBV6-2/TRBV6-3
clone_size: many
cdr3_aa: CASSYPGRNQPQHF
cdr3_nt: TGTGCCAGCAGTTACCCGGGACGGAATCAGCCCCAGCATTTT

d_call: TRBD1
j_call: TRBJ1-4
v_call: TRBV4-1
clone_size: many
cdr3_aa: CASSQVDRGREKLFF
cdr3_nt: TGCGCCAGCAGCCAAGTCGACAGGGGGCGAGAAAAACTGTTTTTT

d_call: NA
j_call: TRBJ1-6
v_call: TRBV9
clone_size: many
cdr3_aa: CASSVEAGYNSPLHF
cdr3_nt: TGTGCCAGCAGCGTAGAAGCGGGTTATAATTCACCCCTCCACTTT

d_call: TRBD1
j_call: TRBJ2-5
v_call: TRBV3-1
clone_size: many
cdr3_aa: CASSQDRRPGGFETQYF
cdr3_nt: TGTGCCAGCAGCCAAGACCGTCGGCCAGGGGGCTTTGAGACCCAGTACTTC

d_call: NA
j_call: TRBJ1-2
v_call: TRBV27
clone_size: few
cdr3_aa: CASGPGAAYGYTF
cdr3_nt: TGTGCCAGCGGACCAGGGGCGGCCTATGGCTACACCTTC

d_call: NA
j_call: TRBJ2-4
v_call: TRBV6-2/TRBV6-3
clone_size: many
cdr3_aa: CGTHGAVAKNIQYF
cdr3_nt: TGCGGAACCCACGGGGCTGTAGCCAAAAACATTCAGTACTTC

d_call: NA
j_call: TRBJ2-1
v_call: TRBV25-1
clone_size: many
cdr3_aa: CASMGGLGGEQFF
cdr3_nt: TGTGCCAGCATGGGGGGTTTAGGGGGTGAGCAGTTCTTC

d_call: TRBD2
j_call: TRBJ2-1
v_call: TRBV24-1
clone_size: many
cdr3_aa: CATSDRTSGGSYNEQFF
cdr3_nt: TGTGCCACCAGTGACCGGACTAGCGGGGGCTCCTACAATGAGCAGTTCTTC

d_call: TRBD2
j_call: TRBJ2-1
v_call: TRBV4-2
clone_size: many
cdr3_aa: CASSQGTSDYNEQFF
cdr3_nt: TGTGCCAGCAGCCAAGGGACTAGCGACTACAATGAGCAGTTCTTC

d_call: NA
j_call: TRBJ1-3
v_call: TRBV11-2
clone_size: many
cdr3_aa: CASSRGGNRTPGNTIYF
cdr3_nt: TGTGCCAGCAGCCGAGGGGGAAACAGGACCCCTGGAAACACCATATATTTT

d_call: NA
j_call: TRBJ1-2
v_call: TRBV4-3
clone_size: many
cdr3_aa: CASSQDRRGFDGYTF
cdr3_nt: TGCGCCAGCAGCCAAGATCGAAGGGGGTTTGATGGCTACACCTTC

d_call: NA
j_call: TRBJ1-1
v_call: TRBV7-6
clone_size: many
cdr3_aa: CASSSPLGQGNTEAFF
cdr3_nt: TGTGCCAGCAGCTCCCCCCTGGGTCAGGGCAACACTGAAGCTTTCTTT

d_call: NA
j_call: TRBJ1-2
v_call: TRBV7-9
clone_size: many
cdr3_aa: CASMSGGLNYGYTF
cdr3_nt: TGTGCCAGCATGAGCGGGGGGTTGAACTATGGCTACACCTTC

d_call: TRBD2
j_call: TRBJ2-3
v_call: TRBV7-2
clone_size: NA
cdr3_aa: CASTRGLAGRTDTQYF
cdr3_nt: TGTGCCAGCACCCGTGGACTAGCGGGACGCACAGATACGCAGTATTTT

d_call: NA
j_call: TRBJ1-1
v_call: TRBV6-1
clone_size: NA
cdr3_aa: CASTGRTVAFF
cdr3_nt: TGTGCCAGCACGGGCCGAACTGTAGCTTTCTTT

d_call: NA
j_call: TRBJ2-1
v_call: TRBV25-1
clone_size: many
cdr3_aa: CASRPGPSAFEQFF
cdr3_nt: TGTGCCAGCCGCCCTGGACCGTCGGCGTTCGAGCAGTTCTTC

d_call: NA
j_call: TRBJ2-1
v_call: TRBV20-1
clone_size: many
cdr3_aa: CSAPSTIGNEQFF
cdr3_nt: TGCAGTGCCCCTAGCACGATTGGCAATGAGCAGTTCTTC

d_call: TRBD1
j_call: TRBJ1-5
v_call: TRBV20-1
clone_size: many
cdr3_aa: CSALRGLEQPQHF
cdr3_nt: TGCAGTGCTCTTAGGGGGCTCGAGCAGCCCCAGCATTTT

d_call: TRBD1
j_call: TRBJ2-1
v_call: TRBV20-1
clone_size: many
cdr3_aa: CSARDLRGSNEQFF
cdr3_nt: TGCAGTGCTAGAGATCTCAGGGGGAGCAATGAGCAGTTCTTC

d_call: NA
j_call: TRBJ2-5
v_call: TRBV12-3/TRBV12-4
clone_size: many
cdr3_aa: CASSPPQRGRKETQYF
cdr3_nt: TGTGCCAGCAGTCCCCCCCAACGGGGGCGAAAAGAGACCCAGTACTTC

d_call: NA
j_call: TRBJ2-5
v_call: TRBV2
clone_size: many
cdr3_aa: CASSEGWSETQYF
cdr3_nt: TGTGCCAGCAGTGAAGGTTGGTCGGAGACCCAGTACTTC

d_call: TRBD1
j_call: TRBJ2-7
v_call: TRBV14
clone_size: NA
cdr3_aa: CASSKLRWTGYYEQYF
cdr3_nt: TGTGCCAGCAGCAAACTCCGGTGGACAGGATACTACGAGCAGTACTTC

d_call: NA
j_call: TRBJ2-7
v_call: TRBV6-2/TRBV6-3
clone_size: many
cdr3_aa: CASSRFLDNAYEQYF
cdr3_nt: TGTGCCAGCAGCCGGTTTTTGGACAACGCCTACGAGCAGTACTTC

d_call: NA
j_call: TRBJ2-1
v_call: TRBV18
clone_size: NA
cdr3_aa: CASSPPGWDGFYNEQFF
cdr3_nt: TGTGCCAGCTCACCACCCGGTTGGGACGGCTTCTACAATGAGCAGTTCTTC

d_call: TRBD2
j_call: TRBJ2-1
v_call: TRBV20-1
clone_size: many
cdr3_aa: CSARPDFLTSGGFNEQFF
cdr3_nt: TGCAGTGCTAGACCCGACTTCCTTACTAGCGGGGGGTTTAATGAGCAGTTCTTC

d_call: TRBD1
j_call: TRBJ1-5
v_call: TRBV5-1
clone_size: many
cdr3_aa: CASSFDGQGSQPQHF
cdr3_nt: TGCGCCAGCAGCTTTGACGGACAGGGAAGTCAGCCCCAGCATTTT

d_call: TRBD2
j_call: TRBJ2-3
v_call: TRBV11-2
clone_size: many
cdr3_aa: CASRVHEGTSAGEYSTDTQYF
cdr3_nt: TGTGCCAGCAGAGTACATGAGGGGACTAGCGCCGGTGAATATAGCACAGATACGCAGTATTTT

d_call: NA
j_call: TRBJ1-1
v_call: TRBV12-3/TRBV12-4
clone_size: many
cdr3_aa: CASRFRDESWSFF
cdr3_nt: TGTGCCAGCAGATTCCGGGACGAGTCGTGGTCTTTCTTT

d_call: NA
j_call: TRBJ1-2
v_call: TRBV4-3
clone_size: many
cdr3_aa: CASSRNRVDYGYTF
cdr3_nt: TGCGCCAGCAGCCGCAACAGGGTAGACTATGGCTACACCTTC

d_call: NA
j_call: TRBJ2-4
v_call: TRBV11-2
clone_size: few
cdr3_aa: CASSQIAKNIQYF
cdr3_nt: TGTGCCAGCAGCCAAATAGCCAAAAACATTCAGTACTTC

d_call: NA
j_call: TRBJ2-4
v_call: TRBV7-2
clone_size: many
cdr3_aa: CASSLVQGGLNIQYF
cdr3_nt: TGTGCCAGCAGCTTAGTTCAGGGAGGCTTGAACATTCAGTACTTC

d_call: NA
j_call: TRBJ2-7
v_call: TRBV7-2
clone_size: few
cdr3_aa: CASSKSRSLREQYF
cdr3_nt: TGTGCCAGCAGCAAAAGCAGATCTCTCCGCGAGCAGTACTTC

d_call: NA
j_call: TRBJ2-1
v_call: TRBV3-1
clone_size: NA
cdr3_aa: CASSPATHNEQFF
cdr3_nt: TGTGCCAGCAGCCCAGCCACCCACAATGAGCAGTTCTTC

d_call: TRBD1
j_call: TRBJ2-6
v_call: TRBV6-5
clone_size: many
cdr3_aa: CASSYSMGQGANVLTF
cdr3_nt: TGTGCCAGCAGTTACTCAATGGGACAGGGGGCCAACGTCCTGACTTTC

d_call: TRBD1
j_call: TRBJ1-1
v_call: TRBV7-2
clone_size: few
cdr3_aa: CASKTGYDTEAFF
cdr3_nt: TGTGCCAGCAAGACAGGGTATGACACTGAAGCTTTCTTT

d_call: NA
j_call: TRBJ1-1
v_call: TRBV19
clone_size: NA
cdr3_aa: CASSITRTMLNTEAFF
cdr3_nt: TGTGCCAGTAGTATCACTCGGACAATGCTGAACACTGAAGCTTTCTTT

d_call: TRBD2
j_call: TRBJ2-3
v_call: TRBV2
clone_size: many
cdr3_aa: CASSWTSDRDTQYF
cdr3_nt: TGTGCCAGCAGTTGGACTAGCGATCGAGATACGCAGTATTTT